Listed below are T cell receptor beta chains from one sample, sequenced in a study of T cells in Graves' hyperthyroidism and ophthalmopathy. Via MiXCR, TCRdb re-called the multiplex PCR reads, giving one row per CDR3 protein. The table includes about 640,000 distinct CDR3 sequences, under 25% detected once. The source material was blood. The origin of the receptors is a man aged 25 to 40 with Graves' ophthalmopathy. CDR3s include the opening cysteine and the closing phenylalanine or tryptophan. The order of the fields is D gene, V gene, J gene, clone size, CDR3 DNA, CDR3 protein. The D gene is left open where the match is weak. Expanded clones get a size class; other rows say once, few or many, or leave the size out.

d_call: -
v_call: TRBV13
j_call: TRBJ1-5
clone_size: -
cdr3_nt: TGTGCCAGCCCCCCTGGAGAGTATAGCAATCAGCCCCAGCATTTT
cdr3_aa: CASPPGEYSNQPQHF

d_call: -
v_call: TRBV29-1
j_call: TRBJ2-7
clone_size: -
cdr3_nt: TGCAGCGCTACGGGGTCCTCCTACGAGCAGTACTTC
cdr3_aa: CSATGSSYEQYF

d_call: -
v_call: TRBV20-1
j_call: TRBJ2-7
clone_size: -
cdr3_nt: TGCAGTGCTAGAGATTCTCGCAGGGCTGACTACGAGCAGTACTTC
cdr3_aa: CSARDSRRADYEQYF

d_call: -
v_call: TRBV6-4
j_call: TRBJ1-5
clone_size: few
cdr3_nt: TGTGCCAGCAGTGAATTAGGTGGCAGCCGTAGTCAGCCCCAGCATTTT
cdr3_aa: CASSELGGSRSQPQHF

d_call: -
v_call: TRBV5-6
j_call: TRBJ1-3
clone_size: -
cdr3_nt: TGTGCCAGCAGCCTACCGGGAGGGGAGGCTGGAAACACCATATATTTT
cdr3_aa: CASSLPGGEAGNTIYF

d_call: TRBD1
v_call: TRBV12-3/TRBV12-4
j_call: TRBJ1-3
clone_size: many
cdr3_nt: TGTGCCAGCAGTAGACAGGGGAACTCTGGAAACACCATATATTTT
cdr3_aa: CASSRQGNSGNTIYF

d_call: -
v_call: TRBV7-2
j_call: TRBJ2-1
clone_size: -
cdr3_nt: TGTGCCAGCAGCCCAGTCCATGGTCCCGATGAGCAGTTCTTC
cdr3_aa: CASSPVHGPDEQFF

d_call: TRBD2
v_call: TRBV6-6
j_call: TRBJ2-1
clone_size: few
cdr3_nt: TGTGCCAGCAGTTACAGCCCTAGCGGTGACAATGAGCAGTTCTTC
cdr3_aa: CASSYSPSGDNEQFF

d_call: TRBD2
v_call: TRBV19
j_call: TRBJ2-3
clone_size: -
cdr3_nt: TGTGCCAGCAGACGACTAGCGGGAGGAGGTTCAGATACGCAGTATTTT
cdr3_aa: CASRRLAGGGSDTQYF

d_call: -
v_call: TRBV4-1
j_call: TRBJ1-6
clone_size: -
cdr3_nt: TGCGCCAGCAGCCAACGGACACATGAGGGGTCACCCCTCCACTTT
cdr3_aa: CASSQRTHEGSPLHF

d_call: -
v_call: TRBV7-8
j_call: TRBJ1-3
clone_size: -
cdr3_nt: TGTGCCAGCAGCTTAGCGTTGGACCCATGGCTGGAAGGAAACACCATATATTTT
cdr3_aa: CASSLALDPWLEGNTIYF

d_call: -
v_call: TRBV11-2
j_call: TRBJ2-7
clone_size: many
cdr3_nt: TGTGCCAGCAGCCTCTACGTAGGCGAGCAGTACTTC
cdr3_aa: CASSLYVGEQYF

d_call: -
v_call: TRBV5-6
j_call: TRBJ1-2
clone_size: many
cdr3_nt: TGTGCCAGCAGCTCCGGGACACCGTATGGCTACACCTTC
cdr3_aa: CASSSGTPYGYTF

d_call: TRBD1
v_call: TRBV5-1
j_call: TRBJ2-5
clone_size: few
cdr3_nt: TGCGCCAGCAGCTCCGGGACAGGGGGTTACCAAGAGACCCAGTACTTC
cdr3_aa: CASSSGTGGYQETQYF

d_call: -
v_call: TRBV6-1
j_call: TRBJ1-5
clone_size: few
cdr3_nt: TGTGCCAGCAGACCGACCAATCAGCCCCAGCATTTT
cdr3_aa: CASRPTNQPQHF

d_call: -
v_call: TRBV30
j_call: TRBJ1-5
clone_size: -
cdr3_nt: TGTGCCTGGAGTGCTGGGGTGGGGAATCAGCCCCAGCATTTT
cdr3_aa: CAWSAGVGNQPQHF

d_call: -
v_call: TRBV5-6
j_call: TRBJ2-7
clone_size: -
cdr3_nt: TGTGCCAGCAGCTTTGGTCAATACGAGCAGTACTTC
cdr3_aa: CASSFGQYEQYF

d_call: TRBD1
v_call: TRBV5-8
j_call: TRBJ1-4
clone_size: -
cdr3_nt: TGTGCCAGCAGCCGAATCAGGGGGCAGCGGGAAAAACTGTTTTTT
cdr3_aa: CASSRIRGQREKLFF

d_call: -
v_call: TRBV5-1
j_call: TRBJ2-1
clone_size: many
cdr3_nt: TGCGCCAGCAGCCCCTGGGGAGAGGGGTACAATGAGCAGTTCTTC
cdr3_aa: CASSPWGEGYNEQFF

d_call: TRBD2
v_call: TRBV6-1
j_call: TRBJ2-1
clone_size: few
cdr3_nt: TGTGCCAGCAGTCCGGGACTAGCGGGTCCGGGGAACAAGCTCTACAATGAGCAGTTCTTC
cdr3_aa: CASSPGLAGPGNKLYNEQFF

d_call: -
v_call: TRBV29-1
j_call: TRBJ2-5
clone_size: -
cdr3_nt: TGCAGCGTCAAACCGGGACACAAAGGGGAGACCCAGTACTTC
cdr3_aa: CSVKPGHKGETQYF

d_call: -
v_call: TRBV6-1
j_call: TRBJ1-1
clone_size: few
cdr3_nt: TGTGCCAGCAACCGACCCGGGGCGCTGACCGCTTTCTTT
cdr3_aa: CASNRPGALTAFF

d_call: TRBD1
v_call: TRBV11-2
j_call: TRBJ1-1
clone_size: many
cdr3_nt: TGTGCCAGCAGCTTGGGGACAGCTACTGAAGCTTTCTTT
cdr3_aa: CASSLGTATEAFF

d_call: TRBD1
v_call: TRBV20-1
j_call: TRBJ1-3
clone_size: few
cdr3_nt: TGCAGTGCTGAGACAGGGACCTCTGGAAACACCATATATTTT
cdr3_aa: CSAETGTSGNTIYF

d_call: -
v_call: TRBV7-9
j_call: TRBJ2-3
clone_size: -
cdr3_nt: TGTGCCAGCAGCCTAATTACAGGAGGGTCGGATACGCAGTATTTT
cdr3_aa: CASSLITGGSDTQYF

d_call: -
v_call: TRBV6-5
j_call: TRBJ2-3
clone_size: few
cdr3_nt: TGTGCCAGCAGTTACGCCTTTACTTACACAGATACGCAGTATTTT
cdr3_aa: CASSYAFTYTDTQYF

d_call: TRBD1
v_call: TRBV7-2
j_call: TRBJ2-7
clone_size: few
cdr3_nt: TGTGCCAGCAGCTTTACCGGGACAGGAGTAGGCTACGAGCAGTACTTC
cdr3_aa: CASSFTGTGVGYEQYF

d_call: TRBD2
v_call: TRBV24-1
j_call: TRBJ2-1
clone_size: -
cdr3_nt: TGTGCCACCAGCTTCCCGGGACTAGCGGGAGATGAGCAGTTCTTC
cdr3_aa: CATSFPGLAGDEQFF

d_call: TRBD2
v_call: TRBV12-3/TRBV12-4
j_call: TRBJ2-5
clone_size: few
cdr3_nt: TGTGCCAGCAGCATTCTTGGGGAGGGCCTGGAGACCCAGTACTTC
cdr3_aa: CASSILGEGLETQYF

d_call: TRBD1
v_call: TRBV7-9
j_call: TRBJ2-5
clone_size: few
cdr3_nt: TGTGCCAGCAGCTACCTGACAGGGTTTATCGAGACCCAGTACTTC
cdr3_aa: CASSYLTGFIETQYF

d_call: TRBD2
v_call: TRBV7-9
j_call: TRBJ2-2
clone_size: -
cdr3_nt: TGTGCCAGCAGCCCAGAGGGAGGGAGAAACACCGGGGAGCTGTTTTTT
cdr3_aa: CASSPEGGRNTGELFF

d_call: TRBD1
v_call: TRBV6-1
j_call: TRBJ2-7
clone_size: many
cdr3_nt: TGTGCCAGCAGTTATTCCGGGACAGGGGTCGAGCAGTACTTC
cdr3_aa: CASSYSGTGVEQYF